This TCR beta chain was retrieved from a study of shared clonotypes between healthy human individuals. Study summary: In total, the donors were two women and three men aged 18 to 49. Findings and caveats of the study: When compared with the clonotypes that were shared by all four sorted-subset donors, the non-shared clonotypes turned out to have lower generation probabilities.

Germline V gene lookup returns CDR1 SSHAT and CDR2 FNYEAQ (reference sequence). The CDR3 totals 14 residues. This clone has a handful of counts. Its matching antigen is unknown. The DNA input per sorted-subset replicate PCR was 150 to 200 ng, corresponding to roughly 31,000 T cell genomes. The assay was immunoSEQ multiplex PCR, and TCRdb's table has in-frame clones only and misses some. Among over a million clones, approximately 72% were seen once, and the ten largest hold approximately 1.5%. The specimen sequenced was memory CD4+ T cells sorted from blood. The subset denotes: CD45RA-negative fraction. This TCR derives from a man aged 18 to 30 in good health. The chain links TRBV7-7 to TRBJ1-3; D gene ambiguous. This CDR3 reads CASLALYSGNTIYF. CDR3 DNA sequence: TGTGCTAGCCTTGCCTTATACTCTGGAAACACCATATATTTT.